The T cell receptor beta chain under discussion was sequenced for a study of early T cells in non-severe SARS-CoV-2 infection. Study-level background: Bulk RNA taken from unsorted whole blood was sequenced, leaving chains unpaired.

General study points: Using VDJdb, the matching emphasized anti-spike CD8 responses while missing private and CD4 specificities.

Unique molecular identifiers were affixed to single, distinct cDNA molecules. TCRdb re-called the 5' RACE reads with MiXCR, one entry per CDR3 protein. The sample consists of roughly 99,000 distinct CDR3 sequences, roughly 12% of them appearing once. This clonotype was seen at least ten times. Its antigen is unknown. V gave up 10 bases and J gave up 0 bases, with 19 bases separating them. CDR1 SEHNR and CDR2 FQNEAQ come from the germline V gene (reference sequence). This CDR3 region has 17 residues. The TCR originated in an adult who was a healthcare worker with PCR-confirmed SARS-CoV-2 infection or an uninfected control (not recorded which). The rearrangement links TRBV7-9 to TRBJ2-6; a weak D match, TRBD1 (6 bases). This material consisted of whole blood, taken at baseline. CDR3 in DNA: TGTGCCACCGCCAAGCAGGGGCAGCTCTCTGGGGCCAACGTCCTGACTTTC. It encodes CATAKQGQLSGANVLTF.